This passage covers 32 T cell receptor beta chains from one sample sequenced in a study of OX40 agonist ivuxolimab in advanced cancers. Sequencing used immunoSEQ multiplex PCR; TCRdb keeps in-frame clones, though not all of them. The sample has about 48,000 clones; around 89% are singletons. The sample was CD4+ or CD8+ T cells sorted from blood, taken in a trial of the OX40 agonist ivuxolimab. These receptors all stem from an adult with an advanced solid tumor such as melanoma, head and neck, liver or kidney cancer.

The chain recombines TRBV2 with TRBJ2-2, with D hard to call. The V gene's germline CDR1 is SNHLY and CDR2 FYNNEI. CDR3 size: 14 residues. V lost 6 bases, J lost 5 bases, and 13 bases lay in between. Here the CDR3 DNA reads TGTGCCAGCAGGCAGACCCCTTCGACCGGGGAGCTGTTTTTT. It is translated as CASRQTPSTGELFF.

The chain links TRBV19 to TRBJ1-5, with D possibly matching TRBD1 (6 bases). The CDR3 contains 15 residues. Trimming took 3 bases from V and 4 from J, leaving 13 bases between them. Germline V gene data show CDR1 as LNHDA and CDR2 as SQIVND (reference sequence). The CDR3: CASSIGQGLNQPQHF. As DNA, the CDR3 is TGTGCCAGTAGTATCGGCCAGGGGTTGAATCAGCCCCAGCATTTT. Supplemented by reference TRBV19 and TRBJ1-5, the full variable domain reads DGGITQSPKYLFRKEGQNVTLSCEQNLNHDAMYWYRQDPGQGLRLIYYSQIVNDFQKGDIAEGYSVSREKKESFPLTVTSAQKNPTAFYLCASSIGQGLNQPQHFGDGTRLSIL.

This rearrangement joins TRBV11-3 to TRBJ2-3, with 7 bases that match TRBD2. The ends lost 0 bases at V and 1 base at J; junction bases unmatched: 10. Germline CDR1 reads SGHNT; CDR2 reads YENEEA. The CDR3 covers 18 residues. CDR3 nucleotide sequence: TGTGCCAGCAGCTTAGATGGGGCTAGCGGAGTGGGCACAGATACGCAGTATTTT. It encodes CASSLDGASGVGTDTQYF.

The gene calls are TRBV7-9 and TRBJ1-4; 7 bases map to TRBD1. The CDR3 is 12 amino acids. V lost 9 bases, J lost 7 bases, and 5 bases stayed unmatched. Germline V gives CDR1 SEHNR, CDR2 FQNEAQ (reference sequence). The CDR3 DNA reads as TGTGCCAGTGAGACAGGGACTGAAAAACTGTTTTTT. As protein: CASETGTEKLFF.

The V call is TRBV27, the J call TRBJ2-1; 7 positions match TRBD2. This CDR3 comprises 14 residues. Germline V gene lookup returns CDR1 MNHEY and CDR2 SMNVEV (reference sequence). V shed 5 bases, J shed 2 bases, and the junction held 3 bases outside the gene matches. The CDR3 is CASSISGTYNEQFF. CDR3 DNA: TGTGCCAGCAGTATAAGCGGGACCTACAATGAGCAGTTCTTC.

V and J are TRBV6-1 and TRBJ1-2; D gene uncertain. Between the trimmed V and J ends, which lost 4 bases and 5 bases, there was a span of 14 bases. The CDR3 covers 14 residues. The germline V gene has CDR1 MNHNS and CDR2 SASEGT. Here the CDR3 reads CASSVLGEAYGYTF. The CDR3 nucleotides read TGTGCCAGCAGTGTTCTCGGGGAAGCGTATGGCTACACCTTC.

V gene TRBV9 combines with J gene TRBJ2-2; tentatively, D is TRBD1 (6 bases). V was cut by 0 bases and J by 6 bases, with 12 bases left in between. This CDR3 contains 15 residues. Germline V gene data show CDR1 as SGDLS and CDR2 as YYNGEE. The CDR3 protein is CASSVVRGLAGELFF. CDR3 bases: TGTGCCAGCAGCGTAGTTAGGGGGTTGGCCGGGGAGCTGTTTTTT.

This rearrangement joins TRBV7-9 to TRBJ1-1; no clear D gene. CDR3 length: 15 amino acids. Germline V gene sequence: CDR1 SEHNR, CDR2 FQNEAQ (reference sequence). The V gene lost 2 bases and the J gene lost 0 bases, with 10 bases spanning the gap. The CDR3 region is CASSLRVGLNTEAFF. The CDR3 nucleotides are TGTGCCAGCAGCTTAAGAGTGGGCTTGAACACTGAAGCTTTCTTT.

V usage is TRBV10-3 and J usage is TRBJ2-7, with D unclear. Germline CDR1 ENHRY, CDR2 SYGVKD. The CDR3 has 14 residues. V dropped 2 bases and J dropped 2 bases, with 10 bases sitting between them. This CDR3 is CAISEIYQAYEQYF. The CDR3 bases are TGTGCCATCAGTGAGATCTACCAGGCCTACGAGCAGTACTTC.

This chain joins TRBV5-5 and TRBJ2-1, with 10 bases aligning to TRBD2. Losses at the gene ends were 0 bases for V and 8 bases for J; bases not matched to a gene: 5. The CDR3 is made up of 15 amino acids. CDR1 SGHKS and CDR2 YYEKEE come from the germline V gene (reference sequence). The CDR3 nucleotides read TGTGCCAGCAGCTTGGGAGCGGGAGGGGTCGATGAGCAGTTCTTC. It yields the protein CASSLGAGGVDEQFF.

The chain employs TRBV6-5 and TRBJ1-2; TRBD1 matches 7 bases. Germline lookup yields CDR1 MNHEY and CDR2 SVGAGI. The CDR3 consists of 15 residues. Unmatched junction bases numbered 13, after V lost 6 bases and J lost 6 bases. CDR3 protein: CASRTPYQGVDGYTF. CDR3 DNA sequence: TGTGCCAGCAGGACCCCCTATCAGGGGGTCGATGGCTACACCTTC.

The chain couples TRBV7-2 to TRBJ2-1, with TRBD1 matching 7 bases. CDR3 length: 16 residues. V lost 2 bases and J lost 2; bases outside the gene matches: 6. Germline-derived CDR1 and CDR2 are SGHTA and FQGNSA. The CDR3 DNA reads as TGTGCCAGCAGCTTATCGGCAGGGGGAACCTACAATGAGCAGTTCTTC. Its protein product is CASSLSAGGTYNEQFF.

The chain recombines TRBV9 with TRBJ2-3; D remains ambiguous. The germline V gene has CDR1 SGDLS and CDR2 YYNGEE. The CDR3 sequence is 13 residues long. The V end lost 2 bases, the J end lost 4 bases, and 8 bases lay between the germline ends. The CDR3 DNA sequence: TGTGCCAGCAGCGTCTGGTCCGCAGATACGCAGTATTTT. This translates into CASSVWSADTQYF. Using reference TRBV9 and TRBJ2-3 for the parts outside the CDR3, the full variable domain is DSGVTQTPKHLITATGQRVTLRCSPRSGDLSVYWYQQSLDQGLQFLIQYYNGEERAKGNILERFSAQQFPDLHSELNLSSLELGDSALYFCASSVWSADTQYFGPGTRLTVL.

J is TRBJ2-1 and V is TRBV4-1; D not certain. The CDR3 totals 16 residues. The V and J ends lost 0 bases and 0 bases respectively, with 9 bases between them. Looked up from germline, CDR1 is MGHRA and CDR2 is YSYEKL. CDR3 in amino acids: CASSQEQLSSYNEQFF. CDR3 coding DNA: TGCGCCAGCAGCCAAGAACAGCTAAGCTCCTACAATGAGCAGTTCTTC.

The chain has TRBV29-1 and TRBJ2-3; the match to TRBD2 covers 8 bases. The CDR3 length is 15 residues. Trimming at V came to 1 base and at J to 2 bases, leaving 5 bases not matched to a gene. The germline CDR1 and CDR2 sequences are SQVTM and ANQGSEA. In nucleotides, the CDR3 is TGCAGCGTTGAAGGGCGGGGGGCCCCCACAGATACGCAGTATTTT. This translates into CSVEGRGAPTDTQYF.

V and J are TRBV7-9 and TRBJ1-4, with unresolved D. The germline V gene has CDR1 SEHNR and CDR2 FQNEAQ (reference sequence). CDR3 size: 13 residues. The germline V and J ends were trimmed by 5 bases and 8 bases, with 12 bases remaining between them. The CDR3 here is CASSEDPGEKLFF. For the CDR3, the DNA is TGTGCCAGCAGCGAAGACCCGGGAGAAAAACTGTTTTTT.

In its sample, this clone was seen once. The rearrangement links TRBV19 to TRBJ1-6, with TRBD1 as a possible D gene (5 bases). Per germline, CDR1 LNHDA and CDR2 SQIVND (reference sequence). The CDR3 is 15 residues long. Trimming shortened V by 4 bases and J by 4 bases, and 11 bases separated the two germline ends. The CDR3 sequence: CASSTTETYNSPLHF. Here the CDR3 DNA reads TGTGCCAGTAGTACGACAGAGACTTATAATTCACCCCTCCACTTT. Together with reference TRBV19 and TRBJ1-6, the CDR3 gives the full variable domain: DGGITQSPKYLFRKEGQNVTLSCEQNLNHDAMYWYRQDPGQGLRLIYYSQIVNDFQKGDIAEGYSVSREKKESFPLTVTSAQKNPTAFYLCASSTTETYNSPLHFGNGTRLTVT.

This chain joins TRBV6-5 and TRBJ2-2; D not certain. Germline V CDR1 and CDR2: MNHEY, SVGAGI. CDR3 length: 14 residues. Trimming removed 6 bases at V and 3 bases at J, with 11 bases between. The CDR3 nucleotides are TGTGCCAGCAGAAAACGACTGGACACCGGGGAGCTGTTTTTT. Translation: CASRKRLDTGELFF.

The chain combines TRBV11-2 with TRBJ1-4; D is possibly TRBD1 (5 bases). The germline gives CDR1 SGHAT, CDR2 FQNNGV. The CDR3 runs 15 residues. Trimming took 5 bases from V and 4 from J, leaving 14 bases between them. This CDR3 is CASSQRPQVNEKLFF. The DNA of the CDR3 is TGTGCCAGCAGCCAAAGGCCACAGGTTAATGAAAAACTGTTTTTT.

This rearrangement joins TRBV4-2 to TRBJ2-7; D not resolved. V lost 5 bases to trimming and J lost 5 bases, with 10 bases between them. Germline CDR1 is LGHNA and CDR2 is YNFKEQ. CDR3 length equals 12 residues. The CDR3 is CASSVGFHEQYF. The DNA of the CDR3 is TGTGCCAGCAGCGTTGGCTTCCACGAGCAGTACTTC.

This chain joins TRBV4-1 and TRBJ2-1; 7 positions agree with TRBD2. The V gene end was trimmed by 0 bases and the J gene end by 3 bases; junction bases not matched to a gene: 8. The germline CDR1 and CDR2 sequences are MGHRA and YSYEKL. The CDR3 contains 17 residues. CDR3 DNA sequence: TGCGCCAGCAGCCAAGATCTCACTAGCGACTTCTACAATGAGCAGTTCTTC. Protein sequence: CASSQDLTSDFYNEQFF.

J is TRBJ2-7 and V is TRBV27; TRBD1 might be the D (6 bases). CDR1 is MNHEY, CDR2 SMNVEV, per germline (reference sequence). V dropped 3 bases and J dropped 3 bases, with 9 bases sitting between them. CDR3 length: 13 residues. CDR3 DNA: TGTGCCAGCAGTTTTGAAGGGGGCTACGAGCAGTACTTC. Amino acids: CASSFEGGYEQYF.

This sequence joins TRBV5-6 and TRBJ1-4, with D uncertain. Trimming removed 2 bases from V and 6 bases from J, with 17 bases in between. The CDR3 consists of 16 residues. The germline CDR1 and CDR2 sequences are SGHDT and YYEEEE. CDR3 in DNA: TGTGCCAGCAGCTTCGATGCTAGGGAAGAAGATGAAAAACTGTTTTTT. Encoded protein: CASSFDAREEDEKLFF.

V is TRBV5-6 and J is TRBJ2-3; TRBD1 matches 7 bases. Germline lookup yields CDR1 SGHDT and CDR2 YYEEEE. Germline trimming cut 3 bases from V and 2 bases from J; bases unmatched to any gene: 6. This CDR3 has 15 amino acids. The CDR3 loop reads CASSSGTDLTDTQYF. CDR3 sequence (DNA): TGTGCCAGCAGCTCTGGGACAGATCTCACAGATACGCAGTATTTT.

The chain combines TRBV18 with TRBJ2-5; D possibly matches TRBD1 or TRBD2 (5 bases each). The V gene lost 8 bases and the J gene lost 6 bases, with 19 bases spanning the gap. CDR1 is KGHSH and CDR2 is LQKENI in the germline V gene. This CDR3 has 14 amino acids. The CDR3 loop is CASTKGESRQTQYF. CDR3 in DNA: TGTGCCAGCACCAAAGGGGAGTCTAGGCAGACCCAGTACTTC. The entire variable domain, with the rest obtained from reference TRBV18 and TRBJ2-5, is as follows: NAGVMQNPRHLVRRRGQEARLRCSPMKGHSHVYWYRQLPEEGLKFMVYLQKENIIDESGMPKERFSAEFPKEGPSILRIQQVVRGDSAAYFCASTKGESRQTQYFGPGTRLLVL.

This chain joins TRBV5-1 and TRBJ1-1, with D hard to call. Germline loops: CDR1 SGHRS, CDR2 YFSETQ. The V gene lost 0 bases and the J gene lost 6 bases, with 15 bases spanning the gap. The CDR3 has 15 residues. The CDR3, as DNA: TGCGCCAGCAGCTTGGAACCGGGCCCCCCGCCTGAAGCTTTCTTT. This translates into CASSLEPGPPPEAFF.

The gene calls are TRBV5-8 and TRBJ1-1; D remains ambiguous. CDR1 SGHTS and CDR2 YDEGEE come from the germline V gene. V dropped 0 bases and J dropped 0 bases, with 12 bases sitting between them. The CDR3 spans 16 residues. The CDR3 sequence: CASSLVSAGLNTEAFF. CDR3 bases: TGTGCCAGCAGCTTGGTTAGCGCCGGATTGAACACTGAAGCTTTCTTT.

In this sample, this clone turned up a few times. The CDR3 here is CASSLTIGGGGELFF. The CDR3 coding sequence is TGTGCCAGCAGTTTGACGATCGGAGGGGGCGGGGAGCTGTTTTTT. The genes are TRBV6-6 and TRBJ2-2; D may match TRBD1 or TRBD2 (6 bases each). This CDR3 spans 15 amino acids. V lost 4 bases and J 7 bases, leaving 16 bases between the germline ends. Germline lookup yields CDR1 MNHNY and CDR2 SVGAGI (reference sequence).

The gene calls are TRBV12-5 and TRBJ1-3; TRBD1 might be the D (5 bases). This CDR3 is 14 amino acids long. The germline CDR1 and CDR2 sequences are LGHNT and FRNRAP. Trimming left V 7 bases short and J 0 bases short, with 10 bases between. CDR3 DNA: TGTGCTAGTGCCGAGGGGAGCTCTGGAAACACCATATATTTT. This gives the protein CASAEGSSGNTIYF.

The chain couples TRBV11-2 to TRBJ1-3; 8 bases align to TRBD1. The CDR3 runs 17 residues. CDR1 SGHAT and CDR2 FQNNGV come from the germline V gene. V shed 2 bases, J shed 8 bases, and the junction held 14 bases outside the gene matches. The CDR3: CASSLQGQDLGGDTIYF. CDR3 nucleotide sequence: TGTGCCAGCAGCTTACAGGGACAGGACCTGGGGGGTGACACCATATATTTT.

The chain carries TRBV30 and TRBJ1-4; the D is unclear. CDR3 length: 12 residues. V shed 0 bases and J shed 7 bases, with 6 bases lying between them. Germline CDR1 and CDR2: GTSNPN and SVGIG (reference sequence). The CDR3 reads CAWSVIGEKLFF. The CDR3 nucleotides are TGTGCCTGGAGTGTAATAGGTGAAAAACTGTTTTTT.

V gene TRBV19 combines with J gene TRBJ2-7, with no clear D. V gave up 6 bases and J gave up 0 bases, with 9 bases separating them. CDR1 LNHDA and CDR2 SQIVND come from the germline V gene (reference sequence). The CDR3 covers 13 residues. The CDR3 is CASRTPGSYEQYF. The CDR3 DNA reads TGTGCCAGTAGGACCCCGGGCTCCTACGAGCAGTACTTC.